The entry below gives a single T cell receptor (beta chain) sequence along with its context. Its specificity is unknown. The entry originates in a study of cytomegalovirus exposure and HLA in healthy donors. Whole-study results and caveats: TCR beta V- and J-gene trimming was later associated with a missense DCLRE1C variant.

Use of 60 Vbeta and 13 Jbeta primers characterized the PCR. The protocol was immunoSEQ multiplex PCR, while the TCRdb copy is restricted to in-frame clones and leaves out a portion. Altogether 250,000 to 350,000 clones are present, 75% to 85% being singletons, with the ten largest covering roughly 0.31%. The trim removed 5 bases at V and 8 bases at J, leaving 6 bases unmatched. CDR3 size: 14 residues. Germline V gene lookup returns CDR1 SGHVS and CDR2 FQNEAQ. This clonotype originated in a girl aged 2 to 9 in good health and CMV-seronegative. This chain connects TRBV7-8 to TRBJ1-4; 9 bases match TRBD1. Specimen: PBMCs. In nucleotides, the CDR3 is TGTGCCAGCAGCCGCGGGACAGGGAAAGAAAAACTGTTTTTT. It codes for CASSRGTGKEKLFF.